The 19 T cell receptor beta chains listed next were all sequenced from one sample in a study of neurological immune-mediated disorders. TCRdb ran MiXCR on the 5' RACE reads and lists one entry per CDR3 protein. This sample has tens of thousands of distinct CDR3 sequences, with 11% found just once. Sequencing used PBMCs. Source of these receptors: a man aged 55 to 69 in good health.

The table lists this clonotype with many counts. The chain joins TRBV7-7 to TRBJ2-5; D is ambiguous. The CDR3 consists of 14 residues. The germline V gene has CDR1 SSHAT and CDR2 FNYEAQ (reference sequence). Deletions cut 5 bases from V and 4 bases from J, with 14 bases between. CDR3 sequence (DNA): TGTGCCAGCAGCGAAACCTCTGGCGCAGAGACCCAGTACTTC. Translated, it gives CASSETSGAETQYF.

This clonotype was found many times. V usage is TRBV20-1 and J usage is TRBJ2-1, with D tentatively TRBD2 (6 bases). Germline CDR1 reads DFQATT; CDR2 reads SNEGSKA (reference sequence). The CDR3 runs to 15 residues. V lost 0 bases to trimming and J lost 5 bases, with 14 bases between them. The CDR3 protein is CSARDSGLPNNEQFF. The CDR3, as DNA: TGCAGTGCTAGAGATAGTGGACTACCTAACAATGAGCAGTTCTTC.

In its sample, this clonotype was seen many times. V gene TRBV12-3 or TRBV12-4 combines with J gene TRBJ2-5; D is unclear. The CDR3 is 14 residues long. V was pared by 5 bases and J by 1 base, with 11 bases between. CDR3 nucleotide sequence: TGTGCCAGCAGTCCCCGGGCAGCCCAAGAGACCCAGTACTTC. This translates into CASSPRAAQETQYF.

This chain links TRBV3-1 with TRBJ2-3; D is ambiguous. This CDR3 has 13 amino acids. The V gene's germline CDR1 is LGHDT and CDR2 YNNKEL (reference sequence). Trimming left V 2 bases short and J 5 bases short, with 8 bases between. The CDR3 sequence: CASSQSSKDTQYF. In DNA form, the CDR3 reads TGTGCCAGCAGCCAATCGTCCAAAGATACGCAGTATTTT.

This clonotype has at least ten counts. Here the CDR3 omits its conserved ending phenylalanine or tryptophan, so a read error is the likely source. The DNA is omitted, as the CDR3 cannot be located on it reliably, and the CDR3 follows TCRdb's listing. The chain employs TRBV5-1 and TRBJ2-7; the tabulated D call, TRBD1, remains unverified against the DNA. The CDR3 is made up of 13 amino acids, end residues included. CDR1 SGHRS and CDR2 YFSETQ come from the germline V gene. CDR3 sequence: CASSLEGQGSFSY.

This clonotype was observed at least ten times. The gene calls are TRBV7-2 and TRBJ1-1; D call uncertain. Trimming stripped 4 bases from V and 0 bases from J, with 12 bases between. This CDR3 is 15 amino acids long. CDR1 and CDR2 (germline): SGHTA, FQGNSA. The chain's CDR3 is CASSSGRQLNTEAFF. DNA of the CDR3: TGTGCCAGCAGCTCCGGCAGGCAGCTGAACACTGAAGCTTTCTTT.

This clonotype was recorded many times. V is TRBV20-1 and J is TRBJ1-5; 8 bases are a match to TRBD1. The CDR3 sequence is 15 residues long. V gave up 4 bases and J gave up 3 bases; unmatched junction bases: 8. CDR1 is DFQATT, CDR2 SNEGSKA, per germline (reference sequence). The CDR3 coding sequence is TGCAGTGCTACCAAGACAGGGGAAGCCAATCAGCCCCAGCATTTT. It encodes CSATKTGEANQPQHF.

This clonotype was detected ten times or more. The rearrangement joins TRBV28 to TRBJ2-2; D is unclear. The length of the CDR3 is 14 residues. Germline V gene data show CDR1 as MDHEN and CDR2 as SYDVKM. V lost 5 bases to trimming and J lost 5 bases, with 12 bases between them. The CDR3 protein is CASSRTEETGELFF. The CDR3 DNA reads as TGTGCCAGCAGTCGAACAGAAGAGACCGGGGAGCTGTTTTTT.

At least ten counts were recorded for this clonotype. J is TRBJ1-1 and V is TRBV12-3 or TRBV12-4, with D possibly being TRBD1 (6 bases). V gave up 5 bases and J gave up 9 bases, with 10 bases separating them. The CDR3 sequence is 11 residues long. Here the CDR3 DNA reads TGTGCCAGCAGTACCGGGACAAAAGCTTTCTTT. It is translated as CASSTGTKAFF.

At least ten counts were recorded for this clonotype. V gene TRBV24-1 combines with J gene TRBJ1-2; 10 bases map to TRBD1. The CDR3 runs to 13 residues. V lost 4 bases, J lost 8 bases, and 3 bases stayed unmatched. Germline assignment: CDR1 KGHDR and CDR2 SFDVKD. CDR3 sequence (DNA): TGTGCCACCAGTGAGGGACAGGGGAAAGGCTACACCTTC. Protein sequence: CATSEGQGKGYTF.

This clonotype was seen at least ten times. The chain has TRBV9 and TRBJ2-1; 8 bases are shared with TRBD2. The V gene end was trimmed by 7 bases and the J gene end by 5 bases; junction bases not matched to a gene: 14. Per the germline V gene, CDR1 is SGDLS and CDR2 is YYNGEE. The CDR3 consists of 16 residues. CDR3 protein: CASSEGPAGVNNEQFF. As DNA, the CDR3 is TGTGCCAGCTCCGAAGGACCAGCGGGGGTGAACAATGAGCAGTTCTTC.

This clonotype was picked up many times. The genes are TRBV20-1 and TRBJ1-5, with TRBD1 matching over 7 bases. The CDR3 contains 13 residues. From germline, CDR1 is DFQATT and CDR2 SNEGSKA (reference sequence). The CDR3 is CGGQRDSNQPQHF. Here the CDR3 DNA reads TGCGGGGGACAGCGAGATAGCAATCAGCCCCAGCATTTT.

This clonotype has ten or more counts. This sequence joins TRBV7-9 and TRBJ2-5; the match to TRBD1 covers 8 bases. The V and J ends lost 5 bases and 4 bases, in that order; junction bases with no gene match: 9. The length of the CDR3 is 15 residues. The germline CDR1 and CDR2 sequences are SEHNR and FQNEAQ (reference sequence). The CDR3 DNA is TGTGCCAGCAGCCAGCCGACAGGGACAGGAGAGACCCAGTACTTC. Translating it yields CASSQPTGTGETQYF.

In its sample, this clonotype was seen many times. The rearrangement links TRBV24-1 to TRBJ2-3; 7 nucleotides match TRBD1. Germline V gene lookup returns CDR1 KGHDR and CDR2 SFDVKD. The CDR3 length is 13 residues. The V segment lost 9 bases and the J segment 5 bases; nucleotides outside the gene matches: 7. The chain's CDR3 is CATSRQGRDTQYF. CDR3 nucleotides: TGTGCCACCTCCAGACAGGGTAGAGATACGCAGTATTTT.

Ten or more counts support this clonotype. The chain joins TRBV7-2 to TRBJ2-4; D not resolved. Per germline, CDR1 SGHTA and CDR2 FQGNSA. This CDR3 is built from 14 residues. Trimming removed 3 bases from V and 3 bases from J, with 9 bases in between. CDR3 amino acids: CASSFHADKNIQYF. The CDR3 DNA is TGTGCCAGCAGCTTTCACGCGGACAAAAACATTCAGTACTTC.

Many counts were recorded for this clonotype. The chain has TRBV7-9 and TRBJ1-3; no clear D gene. Germline V CDR1 and CDR2: SEHNR, FQNEAQ (reference sequence). The CDR3 totals 16 residues. The ends were cut back, 6 bases at V and 0 bases at J, with 15 bases in the middle. The CDR3 DNA is TGTGCCAGCAGTCTGACGGGAGCCAGCTCTGGAAACACCATATATTTT. Protein sequence: CASSLTGASSGNTIYF.

The sample holds many counts of this clonotype. The genes are TRBV6-2 or TRBV6-3 and TRBJ2-5, with D uncertain. Trimming left V 0 bases short and J 1 base short, with 6 bases between. This CDR3 contains 14 residues. CDR1 is MNHEY and CDR2 is SVGEGT in the germline V gene. CDR3 sequence: CASSYSPAQETQYF. In DNA, the CDR3 is TGTGCCAGCAGTTACTCGCCGGCCCAAGAGACCCAGTACTTC.

This clonotype was recorded many times. This chain links TRBV7-2 with TRBJ2-7; unclear D gene. Germline V gene sequence: CDR1 SGHTA, CDR2 FQGNSA. This CDR3 has 11 amino acids. V lost 5 bases and J lost 0, with 2 bases in between. The CDR3 DNA reads TGTGCCAGCAGCCTCTCCTACGAGCAGTACTTC. Protein product: CASSLSYEQYF.

This clonotype was recorded at least ten times. The chain carries TRBV20-1 and TRBJ2-7; 9 positions agree with TRBD1. V gave up 4 bases and J gave up 2 bases; unmatched junction bases: 9. The CDR3 is 15 amino acids. Germline assignment: CDR1 DFQATT and CDR2 SNEGSKA (reference sequence). CDR3 sequence reads: CSAKRVDRGTYEQYF. The CDR3 DNA reads as TGCAGTGCTAAGCGAGTGGACAGGGGCACCTACGAGCAGTACTTC.